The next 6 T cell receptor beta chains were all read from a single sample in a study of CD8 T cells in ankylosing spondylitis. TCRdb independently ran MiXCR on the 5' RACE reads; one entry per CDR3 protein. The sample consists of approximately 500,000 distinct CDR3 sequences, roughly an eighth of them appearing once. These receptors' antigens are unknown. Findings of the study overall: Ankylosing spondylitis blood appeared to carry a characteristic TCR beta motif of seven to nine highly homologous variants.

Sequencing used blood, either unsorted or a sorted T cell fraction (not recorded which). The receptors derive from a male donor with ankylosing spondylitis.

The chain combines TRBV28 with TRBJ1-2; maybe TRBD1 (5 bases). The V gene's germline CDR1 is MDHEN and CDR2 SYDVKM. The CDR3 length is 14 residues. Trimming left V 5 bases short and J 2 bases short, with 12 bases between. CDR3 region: CASSLPQGNYGYTF. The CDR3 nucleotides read TGTGCCAGCAGTCTCCCGCAGGGAAACTATGGCTACACCTTC.

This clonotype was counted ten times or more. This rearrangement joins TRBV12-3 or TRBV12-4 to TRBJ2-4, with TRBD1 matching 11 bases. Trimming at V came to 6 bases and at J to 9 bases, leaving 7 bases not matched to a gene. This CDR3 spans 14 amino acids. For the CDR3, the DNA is TGTGCCAGCAGCCCGGGACAGGGGGTTGGCATTCAGTACTTC. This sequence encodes CASSPGQGVGIQYF.

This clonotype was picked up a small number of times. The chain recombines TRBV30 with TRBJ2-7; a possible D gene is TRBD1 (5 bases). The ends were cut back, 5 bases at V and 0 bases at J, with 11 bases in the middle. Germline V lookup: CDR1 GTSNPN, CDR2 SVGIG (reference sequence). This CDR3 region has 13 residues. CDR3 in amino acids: CAWSQGVSYEQYF. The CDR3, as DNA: TGTGCCTGGTCCCAGGGCGTCTCCTACGAGCAGTACTTC.

The CDR3 region has the DNA TGTGCCAGCAGTTTGGGGGGGGGAACCAAAAACATTCAGTACTTC. Translation: CASSLGGGTKNIQYF. The chain joins TRBV28 to TRBJ2-4; 7 bases are shared with TRBD2. This CDR3 contains 15 residues. Per the germline V gene, CDR1 is MDHEN and CDR2 is SYDVKM. The J segment lost 2 bases and the V segment lost 3 bases, leaving 4 bases of the junction unmatched.

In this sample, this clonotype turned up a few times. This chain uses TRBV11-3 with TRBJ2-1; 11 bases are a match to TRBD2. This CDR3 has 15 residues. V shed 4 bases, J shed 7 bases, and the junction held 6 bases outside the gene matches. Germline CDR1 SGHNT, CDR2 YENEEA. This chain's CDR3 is CASSYTSGSRNEQFF. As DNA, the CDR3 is TGTGCCAGCAGCTATACTAGCGGGAGTAGAAATGAGCAGTTCTTC.

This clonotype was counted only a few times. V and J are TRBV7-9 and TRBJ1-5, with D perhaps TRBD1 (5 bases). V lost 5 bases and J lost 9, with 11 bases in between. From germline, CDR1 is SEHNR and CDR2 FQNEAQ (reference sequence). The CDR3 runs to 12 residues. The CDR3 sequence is CASSVGVGPQHF. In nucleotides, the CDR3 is TGTGCCAGCAGCGTAGGGGTTGGGCCCCAGCATTTT.